This passage covers 5 T cell receptor beta chains from one sample sequenced in a study of T cell responses to AZD1222 COVID-19 vaccine. The repertoire was sequenced with immunoSEQ multiplex PCR; TCRdb's copy has only in-frame clones and lacks some. The repertoire has 100,000 to 120,000 clones, around 90% of them found once; the top ten carry approximately 8%. Source: peripheral blood, taken on day 0 of AZD1222 vaccination. The source of these receptors is an adult in good health.

The chain is built from TRBV6-1 and TRBJ1-6; D may be TRBD1 (5 bases). Per the germline V gene, CDR1 is MNHNS and CDR2 is SASEGT. Between the trimmed V and J ends, which lost 3 bases and 8 bases, there was a span of 11 bases. This CDR3 spans 14 amino acids. The CDR3 loop reads CASSDRRGYSPLHF. In nucleotides, the CDR3 is TGTGCCAGCAGTGACAGGAGGGGATATTCACCCCTCCACTTT.

This chain joins TRBV7-8 and TRBJ1-1; D call uncertain. Trimming pared 0 bases from V and 4 bases from J, leaving 21 bases between. The CDR3 has 18 amino acids. The germline CDR1 and CDR2 sequences are SGHVS and FQNEAQ. This CDR3 reads CASSLAVPAASRGTEAFF. The CDR3 DNA sequence: TGTGCCAGCAGCTTAGCGGTTCCGGCAGCCTCCCGGGGCACTGAAGCTTTCTTT.

The chain joins TRBV10-1 to TRBJ2-2; 8 bases fit TRBD2. This CDR3 has 15 amino acids. V dropped 6 bases and J dropped 3; count of bases not matched to a gene: 6. The germline gives CDR1 WNHNN, CDR2 SYGVQD (reference sequence). CDR3 protein: CASSHSGGYTGELFF. CDR3 nucleotide sequence: TGCGCCAGCAGCCACTCGGGGGGGTACACCGGGGAGCTGTTTTTT.

This clone was seen a single time. The gene calls are TRBV12-3 or TRBV12-4 and TRBJ2-7, with 9 bases identical to TRBD1. V lost 5 bases and J lost 2; bases outside the gene matches: 1. This CDR3 region has 13 residues. The CDR3 reads CASSTGGPYEQYF. The CDR3 nucleotides read TGTGCCAGCAGTACAGGGGGCCCCTACGAGCAGTACTTC.

V usage is TRBV5-5 and J usage is TRBJ1-2, with D perhaps matching TRBD1 (6 bases). Germline V lookup: CDR1 SGHKS, CDR2 YYEKEE (reference sequence). The V gene lost 4 bases and the J gene lost 0 bases, with 10 bases spanning the gap. This CDR3 spans 14 amino acids. CDR3 sequence: CASSKDSANYGYTF. CDR3 in DNA: TGTGCCAGCAGCAAGGACAGTGCTAACTATGGCTACACCTTC. The entire variable domain, with the rest obtained from reference TRBV5-5 and TRBJ1-2, is as follows: DAGVTQSPTHLIKTRGQQVTLRCSPISGHKSVSWYQQVLGQGPQFIFQYYEKEERGRGNFPDRFSARQFPNYSSELNVNALLLGDSALYLCASSKDSANYGYTFGSGTRLTVV.